The 32 T cell receptor beta chains presented below share a single source sample, sequenced in a study of blood T cell repertoires in COVID-19. The method was immunoSEQ multiplex PCR; TCRdb's version includes in-frame clones alone and lacks a portion of them. Counted here are over 150,000 clones, over 70% occurring once; the ten biggest clones make up less than 3.5%. The specimen sequenced was peripheral blood. These receptors were obtained from a woman between 55 and 75 years old with acute or convalescent COVID-19.

This chain connects TRBV7-2 to TRBJ2-3; 7 bases are shared with TRBD2. Losses at the gene ends were 2 bases for V and 2 bases for J; bases not matched to a gene: 13. This CDR3 is 18 amino acids long. Per germline, CDR1 SGHTA and CDR2 FQGNSA. This CDR3 reads CASSLLASGSAITDTQYF. The CDR3 coding sequence is TGTGCCAGCAGCTTACTGGCTAGCGGTTCAGCTATCACAGATACGCAGTATTTT.

The chain employs TRBV5-4 and TRBJ1-1; no clear D gene. Germline CDR1 is SGHNT and CDR2 is YYREEE (reference sequence). This CDR3 region has 15 residues. V was shortened by 6 bases and J by 1 base, with 16 bases between the two germline ends. CDR3 in DNA: TGTGCCAGCACTGAAAAAAATGGAGGGAACACTGAAGCTTTCTTT. As protein: CASTEKNGGNTEAFF.

The rearrangement links TRBV14 to TRBJ1-2; a possible D gene is TRBD1 (5 bases). The CDR3 totals 13 residues. Germline values: CDR1 SGHDN, CDR2 FVKESK. The V and J ends lost 4 bases and 7 bases respectively, with 13 bases between them. DNA of the CDR3: TGTGCCAGCAGCCTCTACCCCGGGGGTGGCTACACCTTC. The encoded protein is CASSLYPGGGYTF.

V gene TRBV3-1 (or the pseudogene TRBV3-2) combines with J gene TRBJ1-1; D is ambiguous. Deletions cut 0 bases from V and 1 base from J, with 15 bases between. Germline V CDR1 and CDR2: LGHDT, YNNKEL (reference sequence). This CDR3 has 17 amino acids. The CDR3 protein is CASSQDRSRGGNTEAFF. CDR3 nucleotide sequence: TGTGCCAGCAGCCAAGATAGGAGCAGAGGTGGGAACACTGAAGCTTTCTTT.

The chain employs TRBV21-1 and TRBJ2-3; the D call in the table, TRBD1, was not verified against the DNA. TRBV21-1 is reported as a pseudogene. The CDR3 has 19 amino acids. CDR3 in amino acids: CASSNGPPPSVGDTDTQYF. CDR3 bases: TGTGCCAGCAGCAATGGGCCTCCACCCTCTGTAGGGGACACAGATACGCAGTATTTT.

This clone occurred a few times. The chain is built from TRBV28 and TRBJ1-2; 9 bases line up with TRBD1. The CDR3 totals 15 residues. Per the germline V gene, CDR1 is MDHEN and CDR2 is SYDVKM. V lost 7 bases and J lost 5; bases outside the gene matches: 11. The CDR3 spells CASTLGQGFRYGYTF. The CDR3 nucleotides read TGTGCCAGCACCCTAGGACAGGGGTTTAGGTATGGCTACACCTTC.

V is TRBV19 and J is TRBJ1-5, with a tentative D call TRBD1 (5 bases). Germline V gene lookup returns CDR1 LNHDA and CDR2 SQIVND (reference sequence). V was cut by 4 bases and J by 4 bases, with 8 bases left in between. CDR3 length: 13 residues. In DNA, the CDR3 is TGTGCCAGTAGTACAGGGCCGAATCAGCCCCAGCATTTT. Its translation is CASSTGPNQPQHF.

This clone occurred once. The CDR3 spells CASSQDQGLRNYGYTF. The DNA for the CDR3 is TGTGCCAGCAGCCAAGACCAGGGATTACGGAACTATGGCTACACCTTC. J is TRBJ1-2 and V is TRBV3-1 (or the pseudogene TRBV3-2); D might be TRBD1 (5 bases). The length of the CDR3 is 16 residues. V shed 0 bases and J shed 2 bases, with 13 bases lying between them. Germline V gene lookup returns CDR1 LGHDT and CDR2 YNNKEL (reference sequence).

The chain is built from TRBV7-8 and TRBJ1-5; weak D call: TRBD1 (5 bases). This CDR3 contains 15 residues. Trimming left V 0 bases short and J 4 bases short, with 10 bases between. CDR1 and CDR2 from the germline V gene are SGHVS and FQNEAQ. CDR3 sequence reads: CASSLAGGENQPQHF. The DNA for the CDR3 is TGTGCCAGCAGCTTAGCCGGAGGGGAAAATCAGCCCCAGCATTTT.

This clone was picked up a small number of times. The chain recombines TRBV18 with TRBJ2-7; 7 bases agree with TRBD1. This CDR3 contains 13 residues. The trim removed 3 bases at V and 5 bases at J, leaving 4 bases unmatched. CDR1 KGHSH and CDR2 LQKENI come from the germline V gene. The CDR3 sequence is CASSPYTGDEQYF. CDR3 nucleotides: TGTGCCAGCTCACCTTATACAGGGGACGAGCAGTACTTC.

This rearrangement joins TRBV6-5 to TRBJ1-3; D is uncertain. CDR3 size: 14 residues. CDR1 and CDR2 (germline): MNHEY, SVGAGI. V was pared by 7 bases and J by 3 bases, with 13 bases between. CDR3 bases: TGTGCCAGCAAGGCCAGCGGGCTTGGAAACACCATATATTTT. This encodes CASKASGLGNTIYF.

This clone was seen more than once but under ten times. One junction end does not reproduce the germline sequence, and a read error may be involved. The rearrangement links TRBV6-5 to TRBJ2-7, with 8 bases lining up with TRBD1. This CDR3 has 10 amino acids. Germline CDR1 and CDR2: MNHEY and SVGAGI. In nucleotides, the CDR3 is TGTGCCAGCGGCAGGGACAGGTTGGTCTTC. It translates to CASGRDRLVF.

The J gene is TRBJ1-2, the V gene TRBV15; no definite D call. This CDR3 has 15 residues. The ends were cut back, 6 bases at V and 1 base at J, with 15 bases in the middle. Germline V CDR1 and CDR2: LNHNV, YYDKDF (reference sequence). The CDR3 sequence is CATRGLTGYNYGYTF. CDR3 in DNA: TGTGCCACCAGAGGTCTCACGGGATATAACTATGGCTACACCTTC.

This chain joins TRBV5-6 and TRBJ1-1; D not resolved. Germline values: CDR1 SGHDT, CDR2 YYEEEE. Between the trimmed V and J ends, which lost 4 bases and 3 bases, there was a span of 22 bases. The CDR3 loop spans 17 amino acids. The CDR3 bases are TGTGCCAGCAGCGTCAGAGGTTCCAGCCTAGAGGACACTGAAGCTTTCTTT. Amino acid sequence: CASSVRGSSLEDTEAFF. Variable domain in full (rest from reference TRBV5-6 and TRBJ1-1): DAGVTQSPTHLIKTRGQQVTLRCSPKSGHDTVSWYQQALGQGPQFIFQYYEEEERQRGNFPDRFSGHQFPNYSSELNVNALLLGDSALYLCASSVRGSSLEDTEAFFGQGTRLTVV.

This chain joins TRBV5-6 and TRBJ1-2; weak D call: TRBD1 (5 bases). With 6 bases removed from V and 9 bases from J, the gap between germline ends came to 27 bases. Germline CDR1 is SGHDT and CDR2 is YYEEEE. The CDR3 has 16 amino acids. The CDR3 bases are TGTGCCAGCATCGGCCAAAATGGGTTACGGGGGATTCGCTACACCTTC. Residues: CASIGQNGLRGIRYTF.

The V and J genes are TRBV7-2 and TRBJ2-2, with 7 bases lining up with TRBD2. J lost 4 bases, V lost 6 bases, and 5 bases had no gene match. Germline V CDR1 and CDR2: SGHTA, FQGNSA. The CDR3 totals 14 residues. DNA of the CDR3: TGTGCCAGCAGTCGGGGGGAGCCCACCGGGGAGCTGTTTTTT. Encoded protein: CASSRGEPTGELFF.

The chain employs TRBV9 and TRBJ1-6; 8 nucleotides agree with TRBD1. The trim removed 4 bases at V and 12 bases at J, leaving 12 bases unmatched. Germline CDR1 and CDR2: SGDLS and YYNGEE. This CDR3 comprises 15 residues. For the CDR3, the DNA is TGTGCCAGCAGCTTGGGGGGACAGGAAAAAGGACCCCTCCACTTT. Its translation is CASSLGGQEKGPLHF.

The CDR3 sequence: CASSLALLAGGGETQYF. In DNA, the CDR3 is TGTGCCAGCAGCTTAGCACTACTAGCGGGGGGAGGAGAGACCCAGTACTTC. The chain uses TRBV7-8 and TRBJ2-5, with TRBD2 matching 12 bases. The germline CDR1 and CDR2 sequences are SGHVS and FQNEAQ. CDR3 length: 17 amino acids. V dropped 0 bases and J dropped 4; count of bases not matched to a gene: 6.

Only one count was recorded for this clone. The chain carries TRBV5-1 and TRBJ2-1; TRBD1 is a possible D gene (6 bases). The CDR3 length is 15 residues. With 1 base removed from V and 2 bases from J, the gap between germline ends came to 10 bases. Germline V gene lookup returns CDR1 SGHRS and CDR2 YFSETQ. The CDR3, as DNA: TGCGCCAGCAGCTTGATCCAGGGGCCCTACAATGAGCAGTTCTTC. It is translated as CASSLIQGPYNEQFF.

The chain joins TRBV6-2 or TRBV6-3 to TRBJ1-5; 7 bases fit TRBD1. CDR3 length: 16 amino acids. V shed 4 bases, J shed 0 bases, and the junction held 6 bases outside the gene matches. Germline V gene lookup returns CDR1 MNHEY and CDR2 SVGEGT. The CDR3 protein is CASSSLTGISNQPQHF. The CDR3 region has the DNA TGTGCCAGCAGTTCCTTGACAGGGATTAGCAATCAGCCCCAGCATTTT.

This CDR3 reads CAWSVRGQYSNQPQHF. CDR3 coding DNA: TGTGCCTGGAGTGTACGAGGGCAGTATAGCAATCAGCCCCAGCATTTT. The rearrangement links TRBV30 to TRBJ1-5; D unclear. V was pared by 0 bases and J by 0 bases, with 12 bases between. Germline V gene lookup returns CDR1 GTSNPN and CDR2 SVGIG (reference sequence). There are 16 residues in the CDR3.

The chain joins TRBV6-5 to TRBJ2-4, with 7 bases identical to TRBD1. V lost 4 bases to trimming and J lost 3 bases; unmatched junction nucleotides: 9. Germline V gives CDR1 MNHEY, CDR2 SVGAGI. There are 16 residues in the CDR3. The CDR3 DNA sequence: TGTGCCAGCAGTTTCCGAACACAGGGGTTCAAAAACATTCAGTACTTC. Translated, it gives CASSFRTQGFKNIQYF.

The V call is TRBV11-3, the J call TRBJ2-3, with D possibly matching TRBD2 (6 bases). This CDR3 region has 15 residues. The V gene lost 5 bases and the J gene lost 2 bases, with 14 bases spanning the gap. Germline V gene data show CDR1 as SGHNT and CDR2 as YENEEA. CDR3 loop: CASSRGTGVTDTQYF. In nucleotides, the CDR3 is TGTGCCAGCAGCCGGGGGACGGGAGTCACAGATACGCAGTATTTT.

CDR3 sequence reads: CSASAVAGTGGIIDYNEQFF. CDR3 in DNA: TGCAGTGCTAGTGCCGTTGCCGGGACAGGGGGCATAATAGACTACAATGAGCAGTTCTTC. This chain uses TRBV20-1 with TRBJ2-1, with TRBD1 matching over 12 bases. The CDR3 contains 20 residues. CDR1 is DFQATT and CDR2 is SNEGSKA in the germline V gene (reference sequence). V shed 3 bases, J shed 3 bases, and the junction held 18 bases outside the gene matches.

The chain uses TRBV18 and TRBJ2-6; 8 bases are a match to TRBD1. In germline, CDR1 is KGHSH, CDR2 LQKENI. J gave up 0 bases and V 2 bases, and 6 bases lay outside the gene matches. This CDR3 contains 18 residues. The CDR3: CASSPRTGSLSGANVLTF. The CDR3 DNA follows: TGTGCCAGCTCACCAAGGACAGGGTCTCTCTCTGGGGCCAACGTCCTGACTTTC.

This clone was observed a handful of times. Here the CDR3 DNA reads TGCGCCAGCAGCTTGGATGCCACGGGGGGCTCCTACGAGCAGTACTTC. Translation gives CASSLDATGGSYEQYF. The V gene is TRBV5-1, the J gene TRBJ2-7; 7 nucleotides align to TRBD2. The germline CDR1 and CDR2 sequences are SGHRS and YFSETQ. V gave up 0 bases and J gave up 0 bases; unmatched junction bases: 6. The CDR3 has 16 residues.

The chain uses TRBV28 and TRBJ2-7, with a weak D call TRBD2 (6 bases). The CDR3 is 14 amino acids. The V gene lost 2 bases and the J gene lost 0 bases, with 8 bases spanning the gap. Germline V gene data show CDR1 as MDHEN and CDR2 as SYDVKM. CDR3 DNA sequence: TGTGCCAGCAGTTTAGGGGGGAGCTCCTACGAGCAGTACTTC. This gives the protein CASSLGGSSYEQYF.

This clone was observed once. The chain is built from TRBV19 and TRBJ1-2; 7 positions match TRBD1. Germline CDR1 LNHDA, CDR2 SQIVND (reference sequence). V was pared by 4 bases and J by 4 bases, with 3 bases of the junction left unmatched. CDR3 length: 13 residues. CDR3 region: CASSTGTAYGYTF. The CDR3 DNA is TGTGCCAGTAGTACGGGGACAGCCTATGGCTACACCTTC.

This rearrangement joins TRBV5-6 to TRBJ1-1, with D unresolved. Germline CDR1 reads SGHDT; CDR2 reads YYEEEE. This CDR3 has 14 amino acids. The V end was cut by 1 base, the J end by 3 bases, with 10 bases between. CDR3 protein: CASSLWRADTEAFF. The CDR3, as DNA: TGTGCCAGCAGCTTGTGGAGGGCTGACACTGAAGCTTTCTTT.

The chain is built from TRBV7-2 and TRBJ1-2; TRBD1 agrees at 7 bases. This CDR3 comprises 13 residues. CDR1 and CDR2 (germline): SGHTA, FQGNSA. The V gene end was trimmed by 6 bases and the J gene end by 8 bases; junction bases not matched to a gene: 9. The CDR3 sequence: CASRPGGQTGYTF. In DNA form, the CDR3 reads TGTGCCAGCAGACCAGGGGGGCAGACGGGCTACACCTTC.

The table lists this clone with a few counts. The chain's CDR3 is CASSPLGGLMNTEAFF. CDR3 sequence (DNA): TGTGCCAGCTCACCATTGGGGGGGCTCATGAACACTGAAGCTTTCTTT. This chain uses TRBV18 with TRBJ1-1; a weak D match, TRBD1 (6 bases). The CDR3 totals 16 residues. Between the trimmed V and J ends, which lost 2 bases and 0 bases, there was a span of 13 bases. CDR1 is KGHSH, CDR2 LQKENI, per germline. The entire variable domain, with the rest obtained from reference TRBV18 and TRBJ1-1, is as follows: NAGVMQNPRHLVRRRGQEARLRCSPMKGHSHVYWYRQLPEEGLKFMVYLQKENIIDESGMPKERFSAEFPKEGPSILRIQQVVRGDSAAYFCASSPLGGLMNTEAFFGQGTRLTVV.

The chain employs TRBV4-1 and TRBJ2-5; D is undetermined. The CDR3 extends over 15 amino acids. Germline V lookup: CDR1 MGHRA, CDR2 YSYEKL. The germline V and J ends were trimmed by 3 bases and 1 base, with 12 bases remaining between them. The CDR3 nucleotides are TGCGCCAGCAGCCAGGAGTCCCACATCCAAGAGACCCAGTACTTC. Translated: CASSQESHIQETQYF.